These 30 T cell receptor beta chains came from one sample sequenced in a study of CD8 T cells in Susac syndrome. An input of about 0.5 to 1 ug of RNA was subjected to reverse transcription using random hexamers. TCRdb re-called the immunoSEQ multiplex PCR reads with MiXCR, one entry per CDR3 protein. In the table there are 150,000 to 200,000 distinct CDR3 sequences, roughly 95% of which are singletons. The sequenced material came from CD4+ T cells from PBMCs. These receptors came from a human donor with multiple sclerosis.

V usage is TRBV5-1 and J usage is TRBJ2-1; 9 bases map to TRBD2. From germline, CDR1 is SGHRS and CDR2 YFSETQ. This CDR3 region has 16 residues. J gave up 4 bases and V 0 bases, and 5 bases lay outside the gene matches. Here the CDR3 reads CASSLDPSGMYNEQFF. As DNA, the CDR3 is TGCGCCAGCAGCTTGGATCCTAGCGGGATGTACAATGAGCAGTTCTTC.

The genes are TRBV28 and TRBJ2-7; D is unclear. Germline loops: CDR1 MDHEN, CDR2 SYDVKM. Trimming left V 1 base short and J 6 bases short, with 13 bases between. CDR3 size: 14 residues. The CDR3 spells CASSLFVAEGEQYF. CDR3 coding DNA: TGTGCCAGCAGTTTATTTGTGGCTGAAGGCGAGCAGTACTTC.

This clonotype was detected once. This chain connects TRBV14 to TRBJ2-1; D is undetermined. The length of the CDR3 is 14 residues. Trimming stripped 1 base from V and 3 bases from J, with 7 bases between. Germline V lookup: CDR1 SGHDN, CDR2 FVKESK. CDR3 amino acids: CASSQVSGYNEQFF. The DNA of the CDR3 is TGTGCCAGCAGCCAAGTTTCGGGCTACAATGAGCAGTTCTTC.

The chain couples TRBV3-1 to TRBJ2-3; 7 bases map to TRBD2. Trimming removed 3 bases from V and 4 bases from J; junction bases left unmatched: 7. Germline V gene lookup returns CDR1 LGHDT and CDR2 YNNKEL (reference sequence). The CDR3 consists of 15 residues. DNA of the CDR3: TGTGCCAGCAGCCATAGGGCGGGAGTGGCAGATACGCAGTATTTT. It is translated as CASSHRAGVADTQYF.

This chain connects TRBV18 to TRBJ1-2; D gene unclear. This CDR3 has 13 residues. Germline V gene lookup returns CDR1 KGHSH and CDR2 LQKENI. Trimming took off 4 bases at V and 4 bases at J, with 10 bases between the two ends. As DNA, the CDR3 is TGTGCCAGCTCACTCGTCGATGGCTATGGCTACACCTTC. Translation gives CASSLVDGYGYTF.

The rearrangement joins TRBV30 to TRBJ2-5, with 7 bases that match TRBD2. This CDR3 is built from 11 residues. V shed 5 bases, J shed 5 bases, and the junction held 2 bases outside the gene matches. The germline V gene has CDR1 GTSNPN and CDR2 SVGIG (reference sequence). The CDR3 loop is CAWGLEETQYF. The CDR3 nucleotides are TGTGCCTGGGGACTAGAGGAGACCCAGTACTTC.

The chain uses TRBV20-1 and TRBJ2-3; a possible D gene is TRBD2 (6 bases). This CDR3 has 13 amino acids. The V and J ends lost 1 base and 2 bases respectively, with 7 bases between them. Germline CDR1 is DFQATT and CDR2 is SNEGSKA (reference sequence). The CDR3 nucleotides read TGCAGTGCTAGAGCGGGAGACACAGATACGCAGTATTTT. Residues: CSARAGDTDTQYF.

The chain is built from TRBV20-1 and TRBJ2-7; TRBD2 agrees at 10 bases. CDR3 size: 15 residues. CDR1 and CDR2 (germline): DFQATT, SNEGSKA (reference sequence). The V segment lost 0 bases and the J segment 6 bases; nucleotides outside the gene matches: 8. The CDR3 bases are TGCAGTGCTAGAGATAACAGCGGGAGGGCCCTCGAGCAGTACTTC. This codes for CSARDNSGRALEQYF.

This chain connects TRBV5-1 to TRBJ1-1, with D possibly being TRBD1 (6 bases). This CDR3 is 14 amino acids long. The germline V gene has CDR1 SGHRS and CDR2 YFSETQ. Trimming removed 4 bases from V and 1 base from J, with 11 bases in between. The CDR3 region has the DNA TGCGCCAGCAGCAGGGACACCCCGAACACTGAAGCTTTCTTT. Translating gives CASSRDTPNTEAFF. Full variable domain (rest looked up from reference TRBV5-1 and TRBJ1-1): KAGVTQTPRYLIKTRGQQVTLSCSPISGHRSVSWYQQTPGQGLQFLFEYFSETQRNKGNFPGRFSGRQFSNSRSEMNVSTLELGDSALYLCASSRDTPNTEAFFGQGTRLTVV.

The CDR3 region has the DNA TGTGCCAGCAGTTGGGTGGGCGGTGAAGCTTTCTTT. This codes for CASSWVGGEAFF. V usage is TRBV27 and J usage is TRBJ1-1; the D is unclear. V was shortened by 4 bases and J by 7 bases, with 10 bases between the two germline ends. CDR3 length: 12 amino acids. Germline CDR1 MNHEY, CDR2 SMNVEV (reference sequence).

This chain links TRBV5-5 with TRBJ2-1; no clear D gene. This CDR3 is built from 12 residues. Germline loops: CDR1 SGHKS, CDR2 YYEKEE (reference sequence). V gave up 1 base and J gave up 6 bases, with 5 bases separating them. As DNA, the CDR3 is TGTGCCAGCAGCTTGCCCTTCAATGAGCAGTTCTTC. Encoded protein: CASSLPFNEQFF.

The J gene is TRBJ2-7, the V gene TRBV6-5; D assignment may be TRBD1 or TRBD2 (7 bases each). Trimming pared 4 bases from V and 8 bases from J, leaving 21 bases between. The CDR3 is made up of 15 amino acids. CDR1 MNHEY and CDR2 SVGAGI come from the germline V gene. The CDR3 spells CASSFRDRGRVQQYF. CDR3 DNA sequence: TGTGCCAGCAGTTTCAGGGACAGAGGGAGGGTCCAGCAGTACTTC.

The chain joins TRBV9 to TRBJ2-1; perhaps TRBD2 as D (5 bases). Germline lookup yields CDR1 SGDLS and CDR2 YYNGEE. V shed 3 bases and J shed 0 bases, with 10 bases lying between them. There are 15 residues in the CDR3. The CDR3 spells CASSAGGGSYNEQFF. The CDR3 DNA follows: TGTGCCAGCAGCGCAGGAGGTGGCTCCTACAATGAGCAGTTCTTC.

This chain links TRBV24-1 with TRBJ2-1; D uncertain. The germline V and J ends were trimmed by 3 bases and 13 bases, with 9 bases remaining between them. The CDR3 extends over 11 amino acids. Looked up from germline, CDR1 is KGHDR and CDR2 is SFDVKD. In DNA, the CDR3 is TGTGCCACCAGTGATCCTCGGAGACAGTTCTTC. Protein product: CATSDPRRQFF.

The chain combines TRBV7-9 with TRBJ1-4; possibly TRBD1 for D (5 bases). V was cut by 1 base and J by 6 bases, with 9 bases left in between. CDR3 length: 14 residues. The germline CDR1 and CDR2 sequences are SEHNR and FQNEAQ (reference sequence). CDR3 region: CASSLGGIHEKLFF. In nucleotides, the CDR3 is TGTGCCAGCAGCTTAGGGGGGATTCATGAAAAACTGTTTTTT.

The J gene is TRBJ2-1, the V gene TRBV13; D call uncertain. Germline CDR1 and CDR2: PRHDT and FYEKMQ (reference sequence). The V end was cut by 5 bases, the J end by 5 bases, with 25 bases between. CDR3 size: 18 residues. The CDR3 sequence is CASSPPDGPSFQHNEQFF. CDR3 DNA sequence: TGTGCCAGCAGCCCCCCAGACGGACCCTCTTTTCAACACAATGAGCAGTTCTTC.

This chain connects TRBV7-6 to TRBJ2-5, with D perhaps being TRBD1 or TRBD2 (6 bases each). Germline loops: CDR1 SGHVS, CDR2 FNYEAQ. This CDR3 has 15 residues. The V end was cut by 1 base, the J end by 4 bases, with 13 bases between. The DNA of the CDR3 is TGTGCCAGCAGCTTAGAGGGGGGAATTCGAGAGACCCAGTACTTC. Translation gives CASSLEGGIRETQYF. The entire variable domain, with the rest obtained from reference TRBV7-6 and TRBJ2-5, is as follows: GAGVSQSPRYKVTKRGQDVALRCDPISGHVSLYWYRQALGQGPEFLTYFNYEAQQDKSGLPNDRFSAERPEGSISTLTIQRTEQRDSAMYRCASSLEGGIRETQYFGPGTRLLVL.

This clonotype turned up a few times. The J gene is TRBJ1-1, the V gene TRBV19; 7 positions match TRBD1. V dropped 5 bases and J dropped 1; count of bases not matched to a gene: 4. The CDR3 is 14 residues long. Per germline, CDR1 LNHDA and CDR2 SQIVND (reference sequence). DNA for the CDR3: TGTGCCAGTAGTTCTCGACAGGGGAACACTGAAGCTTTCTTT. Its translation: CASSSRQGNTEAFF.

The chain uses TRBV30 and TRBJ2-2, with a weak D call TRBD2 (7 bases). This CDR3 region has 12 residues. Germline CDR1 and CDR2: GTSNPN and SVGIG (reference sequence). DNA of the CDR3: TGTGGCGGGGGACAACACACCGGGGAGCTGTTTTTT. Protein sequence: CGGGQHTGELFF.

This clonotype was recorded only once. J is TRBJ2-4 and V is TRBV5-1, with no clear D. Trimming took 1 base from V and 5 from J, leaving 4 bases between them. The CDR3 totals 12 residues. Germline CDR1 SGHRS, CDR2 YFSETQ. The CDR3 nucleotides read TGCGCCAGCAGCTTGCAGGAAAACATTCAGTACTTC. It yields the protein CASSLQENIQYF.

The chain recombines TRBV7-9 with TRBJ1-1; 9 bases are shared with TRBD1. The CDR3 is 15 amino acids. J was trimmed by 1 base and V by 3 bases; bases with no gene match: 3. CDR1 and CDR2 (germline): SEHNR, FQNEAQ (reference sequence). The DNA for the CDR3 is TGTGCCAGCAGCTTTTGGACAGGGGAGAACACTGAAGCTTTCTTT. Amino acids: CASSFWTGENTEAFF.

The V call is TRBV3-1, the J call TRBJ2-5, with D perhaps matching TRBD1 (5 bases). Germline lookup yields CDR1 LGHDT and CDR2 YNNKEL (reference sequence). This CDR3 contains 15 residues. Trimming pared 2 bases from V and 0 bases from J, leaving 10 bases between. The CDR3 region is CASSQRGGDQETQYF. CDR3 in DNA: TGTGCCAGCAGCCAAAGGGGCGGAGACCAAGAGACCCAGTACTTC.

This clonotype has only one observation. The chain combines TRBV6-5 with TRBJ1-1; TRBD1 agrees at 10 bases. The CDR3 has 18 amino acids. The trim removed 0 bases at V and 6 bases at J, leaving 13 bases unmatched. In germline, CDR1 is MNHEY, CDR2 SVGAGI. The CDR3 nucleotides read TGTGCCAGCAGTTACTCATACAACCCAGGACAGGGGGGCGCTGAAGCTTTCTTT. Its protein product is CASSYSYNPGQGGAEAFF.

The chain has TRBV7-2 and TRBJ2-5; 8 bases map to TRBD2. Germline CDR1 SGHTA, CDR2 FQGNSA. Unmatched junction bases numbered 10, after V lost 2 bases and J lost 5 bases. The CDR3 has 16 residues. The CDR3 reads CASSLLGAGARETQYF. CDR3 in DNA: TGTGCCAGCAGCTTATTAGGAGCGGGAGCACGGGAGACCCAGTACTTC.

The chain combines TRBV27 with TRBJ2-2; the D gene is possibly TRBD2 (7 bases). Germline CDR1 is MNHEY and CDR2 is SMNVEV (reference sequence). Between the trimmed V and J ends, which lost 2 bases and 6 bases, there was a span of 13 bases. This CDR3 spans 15 amino acids. The CDR3: CASSLTGGAAGELFF. The CDR3 DNA reads as TGTGCCAGCAGTTTAACGGGGGGCGCCGCCGGGGAGCTGTTTTTT.

V usage is TRBV29-1 and J usage is TRBJ1-2; D is perhaps TRBD1 (5 bases). CDR1 and CDR2 (germline): SQVTM, ANQGSEA. Trimming removed 3 bases from V and 5 bases from J, with 10 bases in between. There are 12 residues in the CDR3. The CDR3 DNA is TGCAGCGTTGACGGGAGACAGTATGGCTACACCTTC. This translates into CSVDGRQYGYTF.

V is TRBV5-6 and J is TRBJ2-6, with no clear D. V was trimmed by 1 base and J by 4 bases, leaving 3 bases between them. This CDR3 is built from 13 residues. Germline V CDR1 and CDR2: SGHDT, YYEEEE. The DNA for the CDR3 is TGTGCCAGCAGCTTGCTCGGGGCCAACGTCCTGACTTTC. Residues: CASSLLGANVLTF.

The chain uses TRBV12-5 and TRBJ2-1; 12 bases agree with TRBD2. V lost 5 bases and J lost 9; bases outside the gene matches: 5. Germline CDR1 reads LGHNT; CDR2 reads FRNRAP. This CDR3 has 14 residues. CDR3 sequence: CASGPWTSGTEQFF. Here the CDR3 DNA reads TGTGCTAGTGGTCCCTGGACTAGCGGGACTGAGCAGTTCTTC. The full variable domain, in which reference TRBV12-5 and TRBJ2-1 provide the parts outside the CDR3, is DARVTQTPRHKVTEMGQEVTMRCQPILGHNTVFWYRQTMMQGLELLAYFRNRAPLDDSGMPKDRFSAEMPDATLATLKIQPSEPRDSAVYFCASGPWTSGTEQFFGPGTRLTVL.

This chain links TRBV20-1 with TRBJ2-2; tentative D call: TRBD2 (5 bases). Between the trimmed V and J ends, which lost 3 bases and 5 bases, there was a span of 13 bases. This CDR3 is built from 14 residues. CDR1 is DFQATT and CDR2 is SNEGSKA in the germline V gene (reference sequence). This chain's CDR3 is CSASSGRGTGELFF. Here the CDR3 DNA reads TGCAGTGCTAGCAGCGGACGAGGGACCGGGGAGCTGTTTTTT.

The chain employs TRBV29-1 and TRBJ1-1, with TRBD1 as a possible D gene (5 bases). V was pared by 4 bases and J by 3 bases, with 15 bases between. The germline V gene encodes CDR1 SQVTM and CDR2 ANQGSEA. The CDR3 runs to 14 residues. In nucleotides, the CDR3 is TGCAGCGTTGGTTCGGGGGGAGGTGACACTGAAGCTTTCTTT. Its translation: CSVGSGGGDTEAFF.